Following are 4 T cell receptor beta chains from one sample sequenced in a study of cytomegalovirus exposure and HLA in healthy donors. A multiplex PCR was run with 60 Vbeta primers and 13 Jbeta primers. Method: immunoSEQ multiplex PCR; TCRdb's copy keeps in-frame clones and lacks some. The data hold some 180,000 clones, with 73% observed a single time. Sample: PBMCs. These receptors were collected from a woman under 30 in good health and CMV-seropositive.

The chain combines TRBV27 with TRBJ2-1, with TRBD2 matching 8 bases. This CDR3 is 17 amino acids long. The V segment lost 5 bases and the J segment 8 bases; nucleotides outside the gene matches: 17. Germline CDR1 is MNHEY and CDR2 is SMNVEV (reference sequence). CDR3: CASSLYPRSGGSDEQFF. CDR3 nucleotides: TGTGCCAGCAGTCTATATCCTAGAAGCGGGGGCAGTGATGAGCAGTTCTTC.

The rearrangement links TRBV28 to TRBJ2-7; tentatively, D is TRBD2 (8 bases). CDR3 length: 15 residues. Germline CDR1 is MDHEN and CDR2 is SYDVKM. V was clipped by 6 bases and J by 1 base, with 16 bases between them. DNA for the CDR3: TGTGCCAGCAGGTTGAGCGGGGGACAGTCCTACGAGCAGTACTTC. Its translation: CASRLSGGQSYEQYF. Full variable domain (outside the CDR3, taken from reference TRBV28 and TRBJ2-7): DVKVTQSSRYLVKRTGEKVFLECVQDMDHENMFWYRQDPGLGLRLIYFSYDVKMKEKGDIPEGYSVSREKKERFSLILESASTNQTSMYLCASRLSGGQSYEQYFGPGTRLTVT.

V gene TRBV5-1 combines with J gene TRBJ2-5, with 11 bases that match TRBD2. With 2 bases clipped from V and 4 bases from J, the junction kept 7 bases outside the gene matches. The CDR3 extends over 16 amino acids. CDR1 is SGHRS, CDR2 YFSETQ, per germline. CDR3 coding DNA: TGCGCCAGCAGCTTTAGCGGGGGGGCCGGAGTAGAGACCCAGTACTTC. Translation gives CASSFSGGAGVETQYF.

The chain links TRBV4-3 to TRBJ2-3, with 12 bases that match TRBD2. Germline assignment: CDR1 LGHNA and CDR2 YSLEER. With 2 bases clipped from V and 6 bases from J, the junction kept 6 bases outside the gene matches. The CDR3 has 16 amino acids. Written as DNA, the CDR3 is TGCGCCAGCAGCCAAACCGCACTAGCGGGGGGTGATACGCAGTATTTT. Translation: CASSQTALAGGDTQYF.